The entry below describes one TCR beta chain. The V segment lost 2 bases and the J segment 1 base; nucleotides outside the gene matches: 5. There are 16 residues in the CDR3. Germline V CDR1 and CDR2: SGHNT, YYREEE (reference sequence). These data are taken from a study of blood T cell repertoires in COVID-19. At the level of the study: Sample material is recorded as cDNA or gDNA derived from T cells, B-cell-depleted T cells, or PBMCs.

Per the original methods: Amplified reference gene primers provided the basis for estimating nucleated cell counts. Profiled with immunoSEQ multiplex PCR; TCRdb holds only in-frame clones, not every one. V, J and clone size reflect that table, while D and trimming were determined from the DNA. The sample records 140,000 to 150,000 clones, around 90% being singletons. V and J are TRBV5-4 and TRBJ2-1; TRBD2 agrees at 8 bases. Source material: peripheral blood. This clonotype originated in a man in his 70s with acute or convalescent COVID-19. The chain's CDR3 is CASSFGGRLSYNEQFF. The CDR3 region has the DNA TGTGCCAGCAGCTTCGGCGGGAGGCTTTCCTACAATGAGCAGTTCTTC. The full variable domain, its missing parts supplied by reference TRBV5-4 and TRBJ2-1, is ETGVTQSPTHLIKTRGQQVTLRCSSQSGHNTVSWYQQALGQGPQFIFQYYREEENGRGNFPPRFSGLQFPNYSSELNVNALELDDSALYLCASSFGGRLSYNEQFFGPGTRLTVL.